The rows below give T cell receptor beta chains drawn from one sample of a study of cytomegalovirus exposure and HLA in healthy donors. Assay: immunoSEQ multiplex PCR; the TCRdb copy retains only in-frame clones and omits some. Among approximately 190,000 clones, 75% to 85% were seen once, and the ten largest hold roughly 0.8%. The sequenced sample consisted of PBMCs. The receptors were gathered from a woman aged 18-30 years in good health and CMV-seronegative. CDR3s include the opening cysteine and the closing phenylalanine or tryptophan. Clone sizes are given selectively: once, few, many, or a class where the clone is expanded.

J gene	V gene	clone size	CDR3 protein
TRBJ2-5	TRBV6-5	NA	CASNSESQETQYF
TRBJ1-2	TRBV27	NA	CASSLGRQGGNGYTF
TRBJ2-5	TRBV7-9	NA	CASSGGGDSGSLGTQYF
TRBJ2-3	TRBV25-1	once	CASSDRGTDTQYF
TRBJ1-3	TRBV14	NA	CASSQDPIRQSSGNTIYF
TRBJ2-1	TRBV6-6	NA	CASSSDSYNEQFF
TRBJ2-5	TRBV18	NA	CASSPTSRGGETQYF
TRBJ2-1	TRBV9	NA	CASSHSGLAGYNEQFF
TRBJ2-1	TRBV7-9	NA	CASSLQGATEQFF
TRBJ2-3	TRBV6-1	NA	CASSEGGVGWRPGDTQYF